This T cell receptor beta chain emerged from a study of blood T cell repertoires in COVID-19. Study-level background: The study drew acute and convalescent COVID-19 samples from the United States, Italy and Spain. PBMCs, B-cell-depleted T cells, or T cells were the source of the cDNA or gDNA that made up the material.

Methods used by the authors: Estimates of nucleated cell counts were drawn from the amplification of reference gene primers. The assay was immunoSEQ multiplex PCR, and TCRdb's table has in-frame clones only and misses some. That table supplies the V and J calls and clone size; D and trimming were determined from the DNA. The sample has fewer than 85,000 clones, 82% seen once. Looked up from germline, CDR1 is SGHDT and CDR2 is YYEEEE. There are 13 residues in the CDR3. Losses at the gene ends were 1 base for V and 5 bases for J; bases not matched to a gene: 3. Sequencing used peripheral blood. The sequence derives from a human donor in a cohort sampled during active COVID-19. This chain uses TRBV5-6 with TRBJ2-7; 7 bases are shared with TRBD1. This chain's CDR3 is CASSLLGQDEQYF. In DNA, the CDR3 is TGTGCCAGCAGCTTGTTAGGACAGGACGAGCAGTACTTC.